This TCR beta chain was obtained from a study of spatial heterogeneity in lung cancer. Study-wide results and caveats: There were more appearances of ubiquitous expanded tumor TCRs in blood at resection than at follow-up.

Only a few counts were recorded for this clonotype. What it recognizes is unknown. Trimming removed 3 bases from V and 0 bases from J, with 9 bases in between. This CDR3 is built from 15 residues. TCRdb re-called the 5' RACE reads through MiXCR, storing one row per CDR3 protein. The table lists over 45,000 distinct CDR3 sequences, roughly 5% of them singletons. Time point defined: sample taken at primary tumor resection. Frozen PBMC, nontumor lung or tumor provided whole RNA, which was sequenced unsorted. This receptor was obtained from a male donor with early-stage non-small cell lung cancer. The rearrangement uses TRBV12-3 or TRBV12-4 and TRBJ1-3, with no clear D. The sample was PBMCs, taken at surgery. Written as DNA, the CDR3 is TGTGCCAGCAGTTTGGCCGCACTCTCTGGAAACACCATATATTTT. This gives the protein CASSLAALSGNTIYF.